This TCR beta chain was obtained from a study of human thymus T cells. The assay was immunoSEQ multiplex PCR, and TCRdb's table has in-frame clones only and misses some. This sample has some 80,000 clones, with nearly 98% found just once. Deletions cut 8 bases from V and 10 bases from J, with 27 bases between. CDR3 size: 16 residues. Germline V gives CDR1 SGHVS, CDR2 FNYEAQ. Thymic tissue was derived from resections collected during corrective heart surgery. The J gene is TRBJ2-1, the V gene TRBV7-6; D uncertain. The sample comprised thymus tissue. The TCR comes from a boy younger than two with a congenital heart defect but otherwise immunologically healthy. The CDR3: CASFPPWLRWPREQFF. The CDR3 bases are TGTGCCAGCTTCCCCCCATGGCTAAGGTGGCCACGGGAGCAGTTCTTC.